The T cell receptor beta chain described here comes from a study of T cells in Graves' hyperthyroidism and ophthalmopathy. Each diagnosis was grounded in clinical symptoms, serum thyroxine and TRAb, thyroid ultrasound, and orbital computed tomography. Concerning this clonotype itself: Its antigen is undetermined.

CDR3 length: 15 residues. Germline lookup yields CDR1 DFQATT and CDR2 SNEGSKA (reference sequence). After removal of 6 bases from V and 9 bases from J, the junction contained 18 bases not matched to a gene. RNA transcripts gave rise to amplified TCR beta CDR3 regions. An initial round of RT-PCR targeting the TCR CDR3 relied on the HTBI primer set. TCRdb recomputed calls from the multiplex PCR reads with MiXCR, one row per CDR3 protein. The repertoire holds about half a million distinct CDR3 sequences, with about 22% as singletons. Study results and limitations: From stable hyperthyroidism, ophthalmopathy was set apart by a 13 V-J model.

Sequencing was carried out using blood. This chain connects TRBV20-1 to TRBJ2-7; TRBD2 agrees at 9 bases. The receptor was isolated from a woman between 70 and 85 years old with Graves' ophthalmopathy. CDR3 bases: TGCAGTGCCACGGAGACTAGCGGCAACTTGATGACGCAGTACTTC. This codes for CSATETSGNLMTQYF.